This T cell receptor beta chain was identified in a study of cytotoxic CD8 clonotypes in ibrutinib-treated CLL. Clones were read by immunoSEQ multiplex PCR, and TCRdb kept only the in-frame ones, dropping some. Among under 200,000 clones listed, about 80% were seen once. This material consisted of PBMCs, taken after 12 months of ibrutinib treatment. This sequence was found in a human donor with chronic lymphocytic leukemia.

CDR3 loop: CASSARTLTSTDTQYF. In DNA form, the CDR3 reads TGTGCCAGCAGCGCCCGGACTCTTACTAGCACAGATACGCAGTATTTT. The chain employs TRBV13 and TRBJ2-3, with D perhaps matching TRBD2 (5 bases). CDR3 length: 16 residues. V was clipped by 5 bases and J by 0 bases, with 15 bases between them. Germline V CDR1 and CDR2: PRHDT, FYEKMQ (reference sequence).